This T cell receptor (beta chain) appears in the sequencing data of a study of blood T cell repertoires in COVID-19. Study as a whole: From the United States, Italy and Spain came samples of acute and convalescent COVID-19. In each case, the material was cDNA or gDNA derived from T cells, B-cell-depleted T cells, or PBMCs.

V lost 7 bases to trimming and J lost 1 base, with 10 bases between them. In germline, CDR1 is LNHDA, CDR2 SQIVND (reference sequence). The CDR3 totals 14 residues. There are a few counts of this clone. Per the original data handling: Reference gene primer amplification in the assay estimated nucleated cell counts. The assay was immunoSEQ multiplex PCR, and TCRdb's table has in-frame clones only and misses some. The V and J calls and the clone size are those of that table, but D and trimming were determined from the DNA. The repertoire holds about 45,000 clones, 80% seen once, with about 20% in the top ten.

The sample consisted of peripheral blood. The sequence was obtained from a man between 65 and 85 years old with acute or convalescent COVID-19. The chain uses TRBV19 and TRBJ2-2; maybe TRBD1 (6 bases). The CDR3 spells CASKRQVNTGELFF. CDR3 in DNA: TGTGCCAGTAAAAGACAGGTGAACACCGGGGAGCTGTTTTTT.